The 24 T cell receptor beta chains listed next were all sequenced from one sample in a study of blood T cell repertoires in COVID-19. The assay was immunoSEQ multiplex PCR, and TCRdb's table has in-frame clones only and misses some. This sample has 110,000 or so clones; approximately 90% occur once, and the top ten carry about 27%. Sequenced sample: peripheral blood. The receptors derive from a man in his sixties or seventies with active or convalescent COVID-19.

Here the CDR3 reads CASRKRTNTGELFF. The DNA of the CDR3 is TGTGCCAGCAGAAAGCGGACGAACACCGGGGAGCTGTTTTTT. This chain links TRBV6-5 with TRBJ2-2, with a tentative D call TRBD2 (5 bases). The CDR3 loop spans 14 amino acids. Trimming took 6 bases from V and 0 from J, leaving 8 bases between them. The germline CDR1 and CDR2 sequences are MNHEY and SVGAGI.

The CDR3 region is CATSDPDRNTGELFF. The DNA for the CDR3 is TGTGCCACCAGTGACCCGGACAGGAACACCGGGGAGCTGTTTTTT. The rearrangement links TRBV24-1 to TRBJ2-2; tentative D call: TRBD1 (6 bases). Trimming pared 4 bases from V and 1 base from J, leaving 9 bases between. Per the germline V gene, CDR1 is KGHDR and CDR2 is SFDVKD. There are 15 residues in the CDR3.

The chain uses TRBV28 and TRBJ2-5; 7 bases line up with TRBD2. The CDR3 length is 15 residues. V was pared by 1 base and J by 3 bases, with 5 bases of the junction left unmatched. CDR1 is MDHEN, CDR2 SYDVKM, per germline. CDR3 protein: CASSLLPAGEETQYF. CDR3 sequence (DNA): TGTGCCAGCAGTTTATTGCCCGCGGGAGAAGAGACCCAGTACTTC.

This chain joins TRBV4-1 and TRBJ2-7; 7 bases line up with TRBD2. Germline V CDR1 and CDR2: MGHRA, YSYEKL. The CDR3 has 14 residues. V lost 3 bases to trimming and J lost 5 bases; unmatched junction nucleotides: 7. CDR3 coding DNA: TGCGCCAGCAGCCAGGGAAGCGGGATAGACGAGCAGTACTTC. This encodes CASSQGSGIDEQYF.

The chain combines TRBV5-8 with TRBJ2-7; D is perhaps TRBD2 (6 bases). The CDR3 loop spans 15 amino acids. Germline values: CDR1 SGHTS, CDR2 YDEGEE. V lost 4 bases, J lost 4 bases, and 18 bases lay in between. The CDR3 DNA sequence: TGTGCCAGCAGCAACTGGCGGGGAGGAGTGTACGAGCAGTACTTC. Residues: CASSNWRGGVYEQYF.

This clone has just one count. This chain connects TRBV6-5 to TRBJ2-7; TRBD2 aligns across 8 bases. Losses at the gene ends were 0 bases for V and 2 bases for J; bases not matched to a gene: 0. CDR1 MNHEY and CDR2 SVGAGI come from the germline V gene. This CDR3 comprises 14 residues. The CDR3 region has the DNA TGTGCCAGCAGTTACTCGGGACTAGCCTACGAGCAGTACTTC. As protein: CASSYSGLAYEQYF.

The rearrangement uses TRBV7-2 and TRBJ1-2; no firm D call. Germline values: CDR1 SGHTA, CDR2 FQGNSA. Trimming removed 5 bases from V and 4 bases from J, with 5 bases in between. The CDR3 runs 11 residues. CDR3 in amino acids: CASSPSYGYTF. The CDR3 nucleotides read TGTGCCAGCAGCCCCTCCTATGGCTACACCTTC.

The rearrangement links TRBV29-1 to TRBJ1-2; D possibly corresponds to TRBD1 (5 bases). Germline assignment: CDR1 SQVTM and CDR2 ANQGSEA. Between the trimmed V and J ends, which lost 1 base and 6 bases, there was a span of 6 bases. The CDR3 length is 11 residues. CDR3 in amino acids: CSVEGQNGYTF. The CDR3 nucleotides read TGCAGCGTTGAAGGACAGAATGGCTACACCTTC.

This clone was detected only once. This chain joins TRBV19 and TRBJ2-7; a weak D match, TRBD2 (5 bases). The length of the CDR3 is 14 residues. Germline CDR1 is LNHDA and CDR2 is SQIVND (reference sequence). With 5 bases removed from V and 10 bases from J, the gap between germline ends came to 21 bases. This CDR3 reads CASSSGSGATIQYF. CDR3 bases: TGTGCCAGTAGTTCGGGCAGCGGCGCTACAATCCAGTACTTC.

V gene TRBV4-1 combines with J gene TRBJ2-7; 7 bases fit TRBD1. Germline V lookup: CDR1 MGHRA, CDR2 YSYEKL. This CDR3 region has 18 residues. V gave up 5 bases and J gave up 0 bases; unmatched junction bases: 16. The CDR3 loop is CASSVRFQGVSASYEQYF. CDR3 bases: TGCGCCAGCAGCGTCCGTTTCCAGGGGGTTTCGGCCTCCTACGAGCAGTACTTC.

The rearrangement links TRBV28 to TRBJ2-2; 7 bases agree with TRBD1. The CDR3 consists of 21 residues. V lost 2 bases and J lost 3; bases outside the gene matches: 21. CDR1 is MDHEN, CDR2 SYDVKM, per germline. CDR3 bases: TGTGCCAGCAGTTTACCCCCAATACTCACAGGGGTCCTAAAGGACACCGGGGAGCTGTTTTTT. Protein: CASSLPPILTGVLKDTGELFF.

The genes are TRBV6-5 and TRBJ2-1; 7 nucleotides align to TRBD2. V was clipped by 8 bases and J by 3 bases; unmatched bases: 7. The length of the CDR3 is 14 residues. CDR1 MNHEY and CDR2 SVGAGI come from the germline V gene. The CDR3 here is CASCLSGVYNEQFF. DNA for the CDR3: TGTGCCAGCTGTCTGAGCGGGGTCTACAATGAGCAGTTCTTC.

In its sample, this clone was seen once. V is TRBV20-1 and J is TRBJ1-4; unclear D gene. Germline CDR1 reads DFQATT; CDR2 reads SNEGSKA (reference sequence). Trimming shortened V by 6 bases and J by 8 bases, and 7 bases separated the two germline ends. CDR3 length: 10 residues. The CDR3 protein is CSAELEKLFF. DNA of the CDR3: TGCAGTGCAGAGCTCGAAAAACTGTTTTTT.

This rearrangement joins TRBV28 to TRBJ1-4, with D perhaps TRBD1 (5 bases). V shed 2 bases and J shed 0 bases, with 10 bases lying between them. The germline gives CDR1 MDHEN, CDR2 SYDVKM. The CDR3 covers 16 residues. CDR3 protein: CASSLRGVATNEKLFF. The DNA of the CDR3 is TGTGCCAGCAGTTTACGGGGGGTTGCAACTAATGAAAAACTGTTTTTT. The whole variable domain, filled in from reference TRBV28 and TRBJ1-4, reads DVKVTQSSRYLVKRTGEKVFLECVQDMDHENMFWYRQDPGLGLRLIYFSYDVKMKEKGDIPEGYSVSREKKERFSLILESASTNQTSMYLCASSLRGVATNEKLFFGSGTQLSVL.

The table lists this clone with a few counts. This chain connects TRBV6-5 to TRBJ2-7; TRBD2 matches at 8 bases. V trimming: 8 bases; J trimming: 6 bases; junction bases outside the gene matches: 15. The CDR3 runs to 15 residues. Germline lookup yields CDR1 MNHEY and CDR2 SVGAGI. The CDR3 here is CASSPGGPPLAEQYF. The CDR3 DNA reads TGTGCCAGCTCTCCGGGGGGGCCCCCGCTAGCCGAGCAGTACTTC.

This chain uses TRBV29-1 with TRBJ2-6; TRBD1 agrees at 8 bases. This CDR3 spans 17 amino acids. Germline V gives CDR1 SQVTM, CDR2 ANQGSEA. V trimming: 2 bases; J trimming: 2 bases; junction bases outside the gene matches: 8. CDR3 coding DNA: TGCAGCGTTGAACCAGGGGGCAAAGGTACTGGGGCCAACGTCCTGACTTTC. Protein product: CSVEPGGKGTGANVLTF.

The chain joins TRBV27 to TRBJ2-5; tentative D call: TRBD2 (5 bases). Germline loops: CDR1 MNHEY, CDR2 SMNVEV (reference sequence). Trimming cost V 8 bases and J 5 bases, with 21 bases left between them. CDR3 length: 15 residues. The CDR3: CASASSQRTGETQYF. CDR3 bases: TGTGCCAGCGCGTCTTCCCAAAGAACGGGGGAGACCCAGTACTTC.

The V and J genes are TRBV19 and TRBJ1-4; 7 bases fit TRBD1. Germline V gene lookup returns CDR1 LNHDA and CDR2 SQIVND (reference sequence). The CDR3 is made up of 15 amino acids. Unmatched junction bases numbered 10, after V lost 7 bases and J lost 5 bases. CDR3 nucleotide sequence: TGTGCCAGTACCGAATTGGGACAGACAAATGAAAAACTGTTTTTT. Its translation is CASTELGQTNEKLFF.

The chain employs TRBV2 and TRBJ1-1; maybe TRBD1 (6 bases). CDR1 is SNHLY, CDR2 FYNNEI, per germline. Trimming stripped 9 bases from V and 2 bases from J, with 10 bases between. The CDR3 contains 12 residues. This CDR3 is CARQGPNTEAFF. The CDR3 DNA reads TGTGCCAGACAGGGACCAAACACTGAAGCTTTCTTT. Full variable domain (missing parts from reference TRBV2 and TRBJ1-1): EPEVTQTPSHQVTQMGQEVILRCVPISNHLYFYWYRQILGQKVEFLVSFYNNEISEKSEIFDDQFSVERPDGSNFTLKIRSTKLEDSAMYFCARQGPNTEAFFGQGTRLTVV.

The chain carries TRBV9 and TRBJ2-5, with TRBD1 identical over 10 bases. The germline V gene has CDR1 SGDLS and CDR2 YYNGEE. The CDR3 spans 15 residues. J lost 5 bases, V lost 3 bases, and 7 bases had no gene match. Here the CDR3 DNA reads TGTGCCAGCAGCGACCGACAGGGGGCAGTGGAGACCCAGTACTTC. Translating gives CASSDRQGAVETQYF.

The chain carries TRBV19 and TRBJ2-7, with 14 bases identical to TRBD2. Germline CDR1 LNHDA, CDR2 SQIVND (reference sequence). The CDR3 has 16 residues. Trimming removed 5 bases from V and 0 bases from J; junction bases left unmatched: 3. CDR3 region: CASSSGTSGSSYEQYF. The CDR3 DNA follows: TGTGCCAGTAGTTCTGGGACTAGCGGGAGCTCCTACGAGCAGTACTTC.

This rearrangement joins TRBV6-2 or TRBV6-3 to TRBJ2-7; D call uncertain. Trimming pared 2 bases from V and 6 bases from J, leaving 8 bases between. The germline V gene has CDR1 MNHEY and CDR2 SVGEGT. CDR3 length equals 12 residues. This CDR3 reads CASSYGLGEQYF. The CDR3 DNA follows: TGTGCCAGCAGTTACGGTCTCGGCGAGCAGTACTTC.

V gene TRBV3-1 (or the pseudogene TRBV3-2) combines with J gene TRBJ2-7; TRBD2 matches at 12 bases. V lost 3 bases to trimming and J lost 8 bases; unmatched junction nucleotides: 8. Germline V CDR1 and CDR2: LGHDT, YNNKEL (reference sequence). CDR3 length: 15 amino acids. CDR3 in DNA: TGTGCCAGCAGCCAGATGACTAGCGGGAGCCTCCAGCAGTACTTC. Its translation: CASSQMTSGSLQQYF.

The rearrangement links TRBV19 to TRBJ2-2, with D possibly TRBD2 on 6 matching bases. This CDR3 contains 12 residues. V lost 3 bases and J lost 7, with 6 bases in between. Germline assignment: CDR1 LNHDA and CDR2 SQIVND (reference sequence). CDR3 coding DNA: TGTGCCAGTAGTATGACTAGCGGGGAGCTGTTTTTT. Translating it yields CASSMTSGELFF.